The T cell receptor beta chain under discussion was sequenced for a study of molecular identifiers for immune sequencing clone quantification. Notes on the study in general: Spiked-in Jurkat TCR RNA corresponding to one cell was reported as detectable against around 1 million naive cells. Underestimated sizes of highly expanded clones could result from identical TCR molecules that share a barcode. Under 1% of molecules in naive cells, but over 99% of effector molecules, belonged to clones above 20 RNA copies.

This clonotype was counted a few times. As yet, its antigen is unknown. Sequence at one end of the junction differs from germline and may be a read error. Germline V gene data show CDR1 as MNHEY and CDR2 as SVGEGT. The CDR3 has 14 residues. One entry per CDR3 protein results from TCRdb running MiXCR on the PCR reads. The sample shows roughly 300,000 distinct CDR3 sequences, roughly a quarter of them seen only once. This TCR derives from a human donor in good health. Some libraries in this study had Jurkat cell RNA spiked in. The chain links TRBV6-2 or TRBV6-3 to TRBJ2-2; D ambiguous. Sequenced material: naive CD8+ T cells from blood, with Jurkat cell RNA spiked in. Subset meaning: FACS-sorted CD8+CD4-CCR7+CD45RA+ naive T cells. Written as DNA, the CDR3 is TGTGCCGGCAGACCCGGAGATTTGGTGCGGGAGCTGTTTTTT. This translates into CAGRPGDLVRELFF.